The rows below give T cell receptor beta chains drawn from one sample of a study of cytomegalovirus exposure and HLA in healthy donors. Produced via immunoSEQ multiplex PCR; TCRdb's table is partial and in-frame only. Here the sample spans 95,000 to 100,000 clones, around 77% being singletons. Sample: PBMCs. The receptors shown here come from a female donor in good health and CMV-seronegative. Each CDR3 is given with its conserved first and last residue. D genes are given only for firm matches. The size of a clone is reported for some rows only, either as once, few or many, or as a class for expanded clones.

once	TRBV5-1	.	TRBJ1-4	CASSLQGSRNEKLFF	TGCGCCAGCAGCTTGCAGGGGTCACGAAACGAAAAACTGTTTTTT
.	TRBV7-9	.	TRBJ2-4	CSSSQRLTESNIQYF	TGTTCCAGCAGCCAGAGGCTGACGGAGAGTAACATTCAGTACTTC
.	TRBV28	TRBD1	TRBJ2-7	CASTRQGAGEQYF	TGTGCCAGCACTAGACAGGGGGCGGGTGAGCAGTACTTC
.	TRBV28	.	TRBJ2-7	CASSLRQVVYEQYF	TGTGCCAGCAGTTTACGGCAGGTGGTCTACGAGCAGTACTTC
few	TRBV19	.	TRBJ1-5	CASRNPYSNQPQHF	TGTGCCAGTAGGAACCCCTATAGCAATCAGCCCCAGCATTTT
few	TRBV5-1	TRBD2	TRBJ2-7	CASSLYGLYAREVGNEQYF	TGCGCCAGCAGCTTGTATGGGCTCTACGCGCGGGAGGTAGGCAACGAGCAGTACTTC
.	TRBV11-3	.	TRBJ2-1	CASRKRADSYEQFF	TGTGCCAGCAGGAAGAGGGCCGATTCATATGAGCAGTTCTTC
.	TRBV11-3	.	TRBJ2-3	CASGGGGAPGTDTQYF	TGTGCCAGCGGGGGAGGGGGGGCGCCCGGCACAGATACGCAGTATTTT
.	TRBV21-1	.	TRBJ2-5	CASSAPGQGFGETQYF	TGTGCCAGCAGCGCGCCGGGACAGGGGTTCGGCGAGACCCAGTACTTC
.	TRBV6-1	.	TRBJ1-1	CASSEGGGNTEAFF	TGTGCCAGCAGTGAGGGAGGGGGGAACACTGAAGCTTTCTTT
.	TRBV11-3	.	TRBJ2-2	CASSLDSRAGELFF	TGTGCCAGCAGCTTAGATTCCCGGGCCGGGGAGCTGTTTTTT
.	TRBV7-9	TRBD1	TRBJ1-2	CASSLDRGIYGYTF	TGTGCCAGCAGCTTAGACAGGGGCATCTATGGCTACACCTTC
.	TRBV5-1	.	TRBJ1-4	CASSLKTPATNEKLFF	TGCGCCAGCAGCTTGAAGACACCCGCAACTAATGAAAAACTGTTTTTT
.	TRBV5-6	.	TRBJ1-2	CASSLVWGGNYGYTF	TGTGCCAGCAGCTTAGTGTGGGGGGGAAACTATGGCTACACCTTC
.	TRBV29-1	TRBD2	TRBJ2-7	CSVEDRSSGNPFEQYF	TGCAGCGTTGAAGATCGGAGTAGCGGGAACCCCTTCGAGCAGTACTTC
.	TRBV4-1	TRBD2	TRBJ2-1	CASRTGLAKSSVNEQFF	TGCGCCAGCAGGACGGGACTAGCGAAGTCTTCCGTCAATGAGCAGTTCTTC
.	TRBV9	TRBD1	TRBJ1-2	CASSVRTGPNYGYTF	TGTGCCAGCAGCGTTAGGACAGGGCCGAACTATGGCTACACCTTC
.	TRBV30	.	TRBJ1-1	CAWSDGLNTEAFF	TGTGCCTGGAGTGACGGTTTGAACACTGAAGCTTTCTTT
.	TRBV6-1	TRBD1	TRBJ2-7	CASRSTGIPYEQYF	TGTGCCAGCAGGTCGACAGGGATTCCCTACGAGCAGTACTTC
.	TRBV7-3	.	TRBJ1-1	CASSLRAGNFMNTEAFF	TGTGCCAGCAGCTTACGGGCAGGGAACTTCATGAACACTGAAGCTTTCTTT
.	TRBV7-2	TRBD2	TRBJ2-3	CASSFQAGNTDTQYF	TGTGCCAGCAGCTTTCAAGCGGGGAACACAGATACGCAGTATTTT
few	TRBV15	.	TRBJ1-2	CATSRDLVGASEYGYTF	TGTGCCACCAGCAGAGATCTGGTCGGAGCATCTGAATATGGCTACACCTTC
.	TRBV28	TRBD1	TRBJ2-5	CASTIWDSKETQYF	TGTGCCAGCACCATATGGGACAGTAAAGAGACCCAGTACTTC
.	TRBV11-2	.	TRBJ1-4	CASSLSWGRTGEKLFF	TGTGCCAGCAGCTTAAGCTGGGGGCGTACGGGGGAAAAACTGTTTTTT
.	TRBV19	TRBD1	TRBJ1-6	CASSKASGQGSSPLHF	TGTGCCAGTAGTAAAGCCTCGGGACAGGGAAGCTCACCCCTCCACTTT
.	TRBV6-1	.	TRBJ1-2	CASSEAQQGGGYTF	TGTGCCAGCAGTGAAGCTCAACAGGGTGGTGGCTACACCTTC
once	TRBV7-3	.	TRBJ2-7	CASSLNGGREQYF	TGTGCCAGCAGCTTAAACGGGGGGCGAGAGCAGTACTTC
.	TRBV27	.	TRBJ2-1	CASSKLPTSSYNEQFF	TGTGCCAGCAGTAAACTCCCCACGTCCTCCTACAATGAGCAGTTCTTC
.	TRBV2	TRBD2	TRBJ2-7	CASSDSSRLAGGREQYF	TGTGCCAGCAGTGACTCCTCAAGACTAGCGGGAGGCAGAGAGCAGTACTTC
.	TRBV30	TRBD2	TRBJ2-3	CAWSWLAGGRTDTQYF	TGTGCCTGGAGTTGGCTAGCGGGGGGGCGGACAGATACGCAGTATTTT